This TCR beta chain was sequenced in a study of T cells in pancreatic ductal adenocarcinoma (dated by TCRdb to 2017 to 2019). Notes on the research overall: Surgically resected pancreatic ductal adenocarcinoma specimens were analyzed for the quantity, spatial distribution, and characteristics of both suppressive cells and tumor-infiltrating CD8+ T cells, an effort aimed at clarifying the adaptive T-cell response occurring naturally. What the authors observed across the whole study: T-cell clonality did not differ significantly between tumor and blood, with mean clonality about 0.12 in tumors and roughly 0.07 in blood. Tumor versus blood clonality comparisons may be biased because tumors are enriched in CD45RO+ effector rather than naive T cells, biasing toward lower diversity. Compared with tumor samples, blood samples had more total productive templates and around 8-fold more unique clonotypes. Since most pancreatic cancer patients present with inoperable disease, the resected cohort was skewed toward the minority of patients who had early-stage disease.

Comment on this clone: Its antigen has not been determined. No clone much larger than this one lies a single base away; base qualities are absent.

The selected pancreatic ductal adenocarcinoma patients had received surgery without neoadjuvant therapy. Peripheral blood was collected in heparin tubes, and PBMCs were isolated by histopaque density gradient and cryopreserved in around 10% DMSO. Using the DNeasy Blood and Tissue Kit with Proteinase K and RNase treatment, genomic DNA was extracted from over 5 PBMC and nine or ten flash-frozen tumor specimens. TCR beta CDR3 regions were amplified from genomic DNA using the immunoSEQ hsTCRB kit. An Illumina HiSeq system was used for high-throughput TRB CDR3 sequencing. As for the authors' bioinformatics: The immunoSEQ software was used to analyze the sequencing reads, and any nonproductive sequences containing premature stops or frame-shifts were left out. To calculate repertoire clonality, Shannon entropy was normalized by log2 of the number of unique productive sequences, and that value was subtracted from one. TCRdb obtained this table from immuneACCESS and retained in-frame rearrangements with V and J assigned. These tables miss some clones; where compared with another copy, unresolved V genes account for less than half of the shortfall, and the remainder is unexplained. Clone size and V and J calls were adopted from that table, with D and trimming inferred from the DNA. The sample profile shows over 10,000 clones; 86% of them were found once. Roughly 18% of the sample comes from the top ten.

This TCR was recovered from a human donor with pancreatic ductal adenocarcinoma. The specimen sequenced was PBMCs.

The DNA sequence reads TGTGCCAGCAGTTGGGACAGGTGGCAGCCCCAGCATTTT. It translates as CASSWDRWQPQHF. The sequence joins TRBV6-6 to TRBJ1-5; 8 central bases correspond to TRBD1. For this chain, trimming is 4 bases at the V end and 7 bases at the J end, and the number of junction bases without a gene match is 3. Per the germline V gene (reference sequence), MNHNY is the CDR1 and SVGAGI is the CDR2. The CDR3 starts with the cysteine, ends with the phenylalanine, and has 13 residues. CDR3 DNA only is kept here, 39 bases in frame from base 1.